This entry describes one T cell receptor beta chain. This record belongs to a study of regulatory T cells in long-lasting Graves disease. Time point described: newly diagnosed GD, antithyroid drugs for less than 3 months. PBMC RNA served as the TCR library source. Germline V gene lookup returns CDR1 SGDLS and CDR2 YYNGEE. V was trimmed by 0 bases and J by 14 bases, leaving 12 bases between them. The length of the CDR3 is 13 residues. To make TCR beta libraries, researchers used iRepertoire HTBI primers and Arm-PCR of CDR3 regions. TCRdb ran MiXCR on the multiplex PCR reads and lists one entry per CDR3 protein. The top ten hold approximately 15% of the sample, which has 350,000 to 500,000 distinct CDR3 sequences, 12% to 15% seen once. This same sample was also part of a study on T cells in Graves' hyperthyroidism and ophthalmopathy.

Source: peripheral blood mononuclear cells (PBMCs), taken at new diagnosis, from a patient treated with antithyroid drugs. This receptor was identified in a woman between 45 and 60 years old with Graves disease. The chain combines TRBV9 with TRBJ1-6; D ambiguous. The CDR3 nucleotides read TGTGCCAGCAGCGTAGTACCGTCGGCGACCCTCCACTTT. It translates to CASSVVPSATLHF.